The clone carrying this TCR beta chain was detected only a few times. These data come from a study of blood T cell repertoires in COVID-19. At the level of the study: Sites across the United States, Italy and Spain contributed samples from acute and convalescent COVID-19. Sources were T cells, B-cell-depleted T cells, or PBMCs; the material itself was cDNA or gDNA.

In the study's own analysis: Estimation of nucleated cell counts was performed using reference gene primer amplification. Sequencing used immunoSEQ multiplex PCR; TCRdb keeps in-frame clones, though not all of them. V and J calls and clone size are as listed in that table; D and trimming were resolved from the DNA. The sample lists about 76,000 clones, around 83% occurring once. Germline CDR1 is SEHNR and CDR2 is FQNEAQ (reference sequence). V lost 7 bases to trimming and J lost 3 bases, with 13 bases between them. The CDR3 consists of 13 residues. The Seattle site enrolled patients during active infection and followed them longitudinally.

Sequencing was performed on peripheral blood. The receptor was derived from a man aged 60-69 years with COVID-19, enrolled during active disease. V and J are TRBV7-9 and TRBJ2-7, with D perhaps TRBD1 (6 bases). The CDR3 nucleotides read TGTGCCAGCACTTGGGACATTTACTACGAGCAGTACTTC. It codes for CASTWDIYYEQYF.